These 27 T cell receptor beta chains were sequenced from one sample in a study of CXCR3-negative and CXCR3-positive naive CD8 T cells (dated by TCRdb to the late 2010s). The run used a NextSeq 550. The Human TCR Profiling Kit (MiLaboratory) was used to make UMI-labeled 5' RACE TRB cDNA libraries. Reads reprocessed by TCRdb are summarized as one entry per CDR3 protein sequence, and DNA is absent. The table for this sample records approximately 90,000 distinct CDR3 sequences. In total, the top ten clones hold 0.53% of the sample. General findings and caveats noted by the study authors: Compared with CXCR3-negative naive cells, CXCR3-positive naive cells had TRB CDR3s with higher hydrophobicity (lower Kidera factor 4), lower energy, and higher strength and volume indices.

The antigens of these receptors remain unknown. Sequenced sample: naive CXCR3+ CD8+ T cells from blood. This specimen's cell subset or site label, per the study, means: CD45RO-CCR7+CD27+CD95- naive CD8+ T cells expressing CXCR3 (TNR3+). The receptors shown here come from a human donor in good health. Some clones in this sample may be carry-over from other donors' samples.

The chain links TRBV4-1 to TRBJ2-4; TCRdb lists TRBD1, though no DNA is available to test this call. CDR1 is MGHRA, CDR2 YSYEKL, per germline. The CDR3 length is 14 residues. The CDR3 region is CASSLGPGGGIQYF.

The rearrangement joins TRBV25-1 to TRBJ2-7. CDR3 size: 12 residues. CDR1 is MGHDK, CDR2 SYGVNS, per germline. CDR3 sequence reads: CASSEFLHEQYF.

V and J are TRBV5-6 and TRBJ2-1; no DNA is available, so the TRBD2 call from TCRdb remains unchecked. This CDR3 has 16 amino acids. The germline V gene has CDR1 SGHDT and CDR2 YYEEEE. CDR3 amino acids: CASSSLPTSSYNEQFF.

V is TRBV5-1 and J is TRBJ2-7. The CDR3 runs 13 residues. The V gene's germline CDR1 is SGHRS and CDR2 YFSETQ. CDR3 region: CASSLAAGVEQYF.

The chain recombines TRBV12-3 or TRBV12-4 with TRBJ1-1; TCRdb calls TRBD1, which cannot be checked without DNA. The CDR3 runs to 15 residues. CDR3: CAIRVLLTRGTEAFF.

The chain employs TRBV5-1 and TRBJ2-1; TCRdb picks TRBD2, but there is no DNA to check that call. Looked up from germline, CDR1 is SGHRS and CDR2 is YFSETQ. The CDR3 loop spans 14 amino acids. CDR3 sequence: CASGLAGAYNEQFF.

CDR3 sequence: CSARDFGQGRSGYTF. This chain uses TRBV20-1 with TRBJ1-2; the D call of TRBD1 rests on TCRdb alone, since no DNA is present to check it. CDR3 size: 15 residues. Germline CDR1 is DFQATT and CDR2 is SNEGSKA (reference sequence).

The rearrangement links TRBV10-3 to TRBJ1-5; lacking DNA, the TRBD1 call made by TCRdb goes unchecked. CDR3 length equals 15 residues. Germline V lookup: CDR1 ENHRY, CDR2 SYGVKD. The CDR3 reads CAISEGDASNQPQHF.

The CDR3: CASAMISTNEKLFF. V and J are TRBV28 and TRBJ1-4. Germline CDR1 and CDR2: MDHEN and SYDVKM. CDR3 length: 14 amino acids.

The chain combines TRBV6-5 with TRBJ1-1; the D gene TCRdb calls, TRBD1, cannot be checked with no DNA. The V gene's germline CDR1 is MNHEY and CDR2 SVGAGI. The CDR3 sequence is 16 residues long. The CDR3 here is CPSSYSTGGPNTEAFF.

The chain is built from TRBV29-1 and TRBJ2-5; absent DNA, TCRdb's TRBD2 call cannot be checked. The CDR3 length is 12 residues. Germline V gene sequence: CDR1 SQVTM, CDR2 ANQGSEA. CDR3 residues: CSVGGAQETQYF.

The V call is TRBV28, the J call TRBJ2-7; TCRdb's D call, TRBD2, is unchecked because there is no DNA. The CDR3 has 17 residues. In germline, CDR1 is MDHEN, CDR2 SYDVKM. The CDR3 here is CASSSHSIAGGPYEQYF. Complete variable domain (other parts from reference TRBV28 and TRBJ2-7): DVKVTQSSRYLVKRTGEKVFLECVQDMDHENMFWYRQDPGLGLRLIYFSYDVKMKEKGDIPEGYSVSREKKERFSLILESASTNQTSMYLCASSSHSIAGGPYEQYFGPGTRLTVT.

J is TRBJ1-2 and V is TRBV2. The V gene's germline CDR1 is SNHLY and CDR2 FYNNEI. The CDR3 totals 17 residues. The CDR3 is CASSEDPRIDTNYGYTF.

This chain connects TRBV29-1 to TRBJ1-2. The germline gives CDR1 SQVTM, CDR2 ANQGSEA. The CDR3 contains 13 residues. The chain's CDR3 is CSVEGQEIPGLTF.

The rearrangement links TRBV10-3 to TRBJ2-5; TCRdb calls TRBD2, which cannot be checked without DNA. Germline-derived CDR1 and CDR2 are ENHRY and SYGVKD. The CDR3 loop spans 18 amino acids. CDR3 residues: CAISEGLVGREYQETQYF.

The V gene is TRBV14, the J gene TRBJ2-1; the D call of TRBD1 rests on TCRdb alone, since no DNA is present to check it. This CDR3 spans 16 amino acids. Germline CDR1 and CDR2: SGHDN and FVKESK. The CDR3: CASSQDFTRGYNEQFF.

CDR3 in amino acids: CASSPQDSLAGGVYEQYF. The chain couples TRBV7-9 to TRBJ2-7; the TCRdb D gene call, TRBD2, has no DNA to confirm it. Germline CDR1 and CDR2: SEHNR and FQNEAQ (reference sequence). The length of the CDR3 is 18 residues.

The chain recombines TRBV5-1 with TRBJ2-1. This CDR3 comprises 12 residues. CDR1 SGHRS and CDR2 YFSETQ come from the germline V gene. The CDR3 reads CASSLSDNEQFF.

V is TRBV29-1 and J is TRBJ2-3; TCRdb gives TRBD1 as the D gene, but with no DNA this cannot be confirmed. The CDR3 has 13 residues. Germline CDR1 SQVTM, CDR2 ANQGSEA. This CDR3 is CTRAGTVSDTQYF.

This rearrangement joins TRBV29-1 to TRBJ1-1. This CDR3 is 17 amino acids long. The V gene's germline CDR1 is SQVTM and CDR2 ANQGSEA. The CDR3 sequence is CSVQQSINPVMNTEAFF.

The rearrangement links TRBV6-1 to TRBJ1-5. Germline CDR1 reads MNHNS; CDR2 reads SASEGT. The CDR3 is 15 amino acids. The CDR3 here is CASNEVWRNNQPQHF.

The V gene is TRBV28, the J gene TRBJ1-2; TCRdb's D call of TRBD1 is untestable without DNA. The CDR3 contains 14 residues. CDR1 and CDR2 from the germline V gene are MDHEN and SYDVKM. The CDR3: CASRQASSYYGYTF.

The rearrangement links TRBV10-3 to TRBJ1-2; TCRdb calls TRBD1, which cannot be checked without DNA. CDR3 size: 13 residues. CDR1 is ENHRY and CDR2 is SYGVKD in the germline V gene. This chain's CDR3 is CAISAGGNYGYTF.

This rearrangement joins TRBV28 to TRBJ2-7; the TRBD1 assignment by TCRdb is unverifiable without DNA. The CDR3 loop spans 15 amino acids. Germline assignment: CDR1 MDHEN and CDR2 SYDVKM. The CDR3 loop is CASSTDPGQQYEQYF.

The J gene is TRBJ2-2, the V gene TRBV5-4; TCRdb's D call of TRBD2 is untestable without DNA. Germline CDR1 SGHNT, CDR2 YYREEE (reference sequence). The CDR3 length is 14 residues. The CDR3 is CASSLETEGGELFF.

This chain joins TRBV28 and TRBJ1-1. Germline CDR1 MDHEN, CDR2 SYDVKM. This CDR3 is built from 14 residues. Here the CDR3 reads CASSSTTENTEAFF.

The chain couples TRBV7-8 to TRBJ2-5; TCRdb lists TRBD2, though no DNA is available to test this call. In germline, CDR1 is SGHVS, CDR2 FQNEAQ. This CDR3 contains 17 residues. CDR3: CASSFSSGGSYQETQYF.